The next 31 T cell receptor beta chains were all read from a single sample in a study of blood T cell repertoires in COVID-19. Method: immunoSEQ multiplex PCR; TCRdb's copy keeps in-frame clones and lacks some. The sample holds 200,000 to 300,000 clones, roughly 80% seen once. The sample taken for sequencing was PBMCs or T cells enriched from blood (not recorded which). Every receptor here comes from a woman aged 35 to 49 who had been exposed to COVID-19.

This sequence joins TRBV27 and TRBJ1-2, with a tentative D call TRBD1 (6 bases). The germline gives CDR1 MNHEY, CDR2 SMNVEV (reference sequence). V lost 2 bases and J lost 8, with 15 bases in between. The CDR3 runs 14 residues. CDR3 DNA: TGTGCCAGCAGTTTACAGGGCCAGGGACACGGCTACACCTTC. It yields the protein CASSLQGQGHGYTF.

This chain joins TRBV6-2 or TRBV6-3 and TRBJ2-6, with 8 nucleotides matching TRBD2. The trim removed 2 bases at V and 1 base at J, leaving 7 bases unmatched. Germline CDR1 MNHEY, CDR2 SVGEGT. The CDR3 length is 18 residues. The CDR3 DNA reads TGTGCCAGCAGTTACCTCATGGTAGCGGGGTCTGGGGCCAACGTCCTGACTTTC. Amino acid sequence: CASSYLMVAGSGANVLTF.

This chain links TRBV18 with TRBJ1-1; D unresolved. CDR1 KGHSH and CDR2 LQKENI come from the germline V gene. The V and J ends lost 4 bases and 10 bases respectively, with 13 bases between them. The CDR3 sequence is 12 residues long. CDR3 DNA sequence: TGTGCCAGCTCACGGGATCAGGCGGGAGCTTTCTTT. Amino acid sequence: CASSRDQAGAFF. The complete variable domain, with remaining parts taken from reference TRBV18 and TRBJ1-1, reads NAGVMQNPRHLVRRRGQEARLRCSPMKGHSHVYWYRQLPEEGLKFMVYLQKENIIDESGMPKERFSAEFPKEGPSILRIQQVVRGDSAAYFCASSRDQAGAFFGQGTRLTVV.

The chain has TRBV28 and TRBJ1-5; 8 positions match TRBD1. CDR1 and CDR2 from the germline V gene are MDHEN and SYDVKM. Germline trimming cut 2 bases from V and 0 bases from J; bases unmatched to any gene: 15. The CDR3 consists of 20 residues. CDR3 amino acids: CASSLVGTGFLAYSNQPQHF. The DNA of the CDR3 is TGTGCCAGCAGTTTAGTGGGGACAGGTTTTTTGGCATATAGCAATCAGCCCCAGCATTTT.

The chain carries TRBV7-2 and TRBJ2-3; the D gene is possibly TRBD1 (5 bases). Germline V gives CDR1 SGHTA, CDR2 FQGNSA. V was clipped by 3 bases and J by 0 bases, with 10 bases between them. The CDR3 is 15 residues long. DNA for the CDR3: TGTGCCAGCAGCTTCAGGGAAGTGAGCACAGATACGCAGTATTTT. This codes for CASSFREVSTDTQYF.

The rearrangement uses TRBV2 and TRBJ2-5; D possibly corresponds to TRBD1 (8 bases). Between the trimmed V and J ends, which lost 7 bases and 5 bases, there was a span of 17 bases. CDR1 and CDR2 (germline): SNHLY, FYNNEI. The CDR3 length is 14 residues. CDR3 protein: CASTGQGGLETQYF. DNA of the CDR3: TGTGCCAGCACAGGACAGGGAGGGTTGGAGACCCAGTACTTC.

The V gene is TRBV7-2, the J gene TRBJ2-2, with a tentative D call TRBD1 (6 bases). The CDR3 runs to 14 residues. The V gene's germline CDR1 is SGHTA and CDR2 FQGNSA. The V end lost 0 bases, the J end lost 6 bases, and 8 bases lay between the germline ends. The CDR3 DNA is TGTGCCAGCAGCTTAGCCGGGACACCCGGGGAGCTGTTTTTT. Translation: CASSLAGTPGELFF.

The V call is TRBV7-3, the J call TRBJ2-3; 7 nucleotides line up with TRBD2. Germline V gives CDR1 SGHTA, CDR2 FQGTGA. This CDR3 is 14 amino acids long. V lost 3 bases and J lost 4; bases outside the gene matches: 4. The DNA for the CDR3 is TGTGCCAGCAGCTTGGGCCTAGCGGCAGATACGCAGTATTTT. Translated: CASSLGLAADTQYF.

The genes are TRBV18 and TRBJ1-1, with D possibly TRBD1 on 6 matching bases. Germline V gene data show CDR1 as KGHSH and CDR2 as LQKENI. This CDR3 is built from 16 residues. The V end lost 5 bases, the J end lost 2 bases, and 18 bases lay between the germline ends. The CDR3 here is CASSFPPGAGNTEAFF. The DNA of the CDR3 is TGTGCCAGCTCATTTCCCCCAGGGGCTGGAAACACTGAAGCTTTCTTT.

The V call is TRBV6-2 or TRBV6-3, the J call TRBJ1-5; D is perhaps TRBD1 (6 bases). This CDR3 contains 17 residues. Germline V gene lookup returns CDR1 MNHEY and CDR2 SVGEGT. The V end was cut by 1 base, the J end by 1 base, with 14 bases between. The CDR3 loop reads CASSYFQGKRSNQPQHF. The CDR3, as DNA: TGTGCCAGCAGTTACTTTCAGGGGAAGCGAAGCAATCAGCCCCAGCATTTT.

This sequence joins TRBV20-1 and TRBJ2-2; no firm D call. Trimming removed 4 bases at V and 6 bases at J, with 6 bases between. This CDR3 spans 11 amino acids. Per germline, CDR1 DFQATT and CDR2 SNEGSKA (reference sequence). The CDR3 loop is CSAKRAGELFF. The CDR3 nucleotides are TGCAGTGCTAAGAGAGCCGGGGAGCTGTTTTTT.

The gene calls are TRBV6-1 and TRBJ2-5, with 8 bases that match TRBD2. The CDR3 length is 16 residues. Trimming removed 2 bases from V and 5 bases from J; junction bases left unmatched: 10. Germline values: CDR1 MNHNS, CDR2 SASEGT. CDR3 residues: CASSERAGASGETQYF. CDR3 in DNA: TGTGCCAGCAGTGAACGAGCGGGGGCCTCCGGCGAGACCCAGTACTTC.

The chain is built from TRBV6-5 and TRBJ2-7; tentatively, D is TRBD1 (6 bases). Germline V gives CDR1 MNHEY, CDR2 SVGAGI. V was clipped by 5 bases and J by 0 bases, with 11 bases between them. This CDR3 is built from 14 residues. CDR3 in amino acids: CASSPGQNSYEQYF. The CDR3 DNA sequence: TGTGCCAGCAGTCCCGGACAGAACTCCTACGAGCAGTACTTC.

This chain uses TRBV4-3 with TRBJ1-2; D is undetermined. This CDR3 comprises 16 residues. Germline V gene sequence: CDR1 LGHNA, CDR2 YSLEER. V dropped 0 bases and J dropped 4 bases, with 15 bases sitting between them. CDR3: CASSQDLAETAYGYTF. The CDR3 region has the DNA TGCGCCAGCAGCCAAGATTTGGCAGAAACAGCCTATGGCTACACCTTC.

The chain employs TRBV7-3 and TRBJ2-3; the D gene is possibly TRBD1 (5 bases). The germline V gene has CDR1 SGHTA and CDR2 FQGTGA. Between the trimmed V and J ends, which lost 4 bases and 3 bases, there was a span of 8 bases. The CDR3 runs to 13 residues. Here the CDR3 reads CASSSDTTDTQYF. The CDR3 coding sequence is TGTGCCAGCAGCTCGGACACAACAGATACGCAGTATTTT.

The gene calls are TRBV24-1 and TRBJ2-3; D may be TRBD1 (5 bases). The CDR3 consists of 15 residues. Germline CDR1 and CDR2: KGHDR and SFDVKD. Trimming removed 0 bases at V and 5 bases at J, with 11 bases between. The CDR3 region is CATSDLWQGLDTQYF. CDR3 coding DNA: TGTGCCACCAGTGATTTGTGGCAGGGATTAGATACGCAGTATTTT.

CDR3 DNA: TGTGCGCTGGAGGATCTTGAAAAACTGTTTTTT. This translates into CALEDLEKLFF. The rearrangement links TRBV30 to TRBJ1-4, with D uncertain. The germline V gene has CDR1 GTSNPN and CDR2 SVGIG (reference sequence). There are 11 residues in the CDR3.

The chain couples TRBV7-3 to TRBJ1-2; D is ambiguous. V lost 2 bases and J lost 8, with 12 bases in between. This CDR3 has 13 amino acids. Germline lookup yields CDR1 SGHTA and CDR2 FQGTGA. This chain's CDR3 is CASSLPPHTGYTF. CDR3 DNA: TGTGCCAGCAGCTTACCTCCCCACACAGGCTACACCTTC.

This chain joins TRBV5-1 and TRBJ2-7; D is unresolved. The germline CDR1 and CDR2 sequences are SGHRS and YFSETQ. The V gene lost 0 bases and the J gene lost 5 bases, with 9 bases spanning the gap. The CDR3 extends over 13 amino acids. This CDR3 reads CASSLGALDEQYF. For the CDR3, the DNA is TGCGCCAGCAGCTTGGGGGCCTTAGACGAGCAGTACTTC.

The gene calls are TRBV19 and TRBJ1-1, with D maybe TRBD1 (6 bases). The germline V gene encodes CDR1 LNHDA and CDR2 SQIVND (reference sequence). The CDR3 has 14 amino acids. V lost 6 bases, J lost 3 bases, and 14 bases lay in between. This CDR3 reads CASRSQGRDTEAFF. The DNA for the CDR3 is TGTGCCAGTAGATCCCAGGGGCGTGACACTGAAGCTTTCTTT.

This chain links TRBV5-1 with TRBJ1-4, with D possibly TRBD1 on 6 matching bases. V was trimmed by 3 bases and J by 2 bases, leaving 14 bases between them. The CDR3 covers 16 residues. Per the germline V gene, CDR1 is SGHRS and CDR2 is YFSETQ. The CDR3 nucleotides read TGCGCCAGCAGCTACGAGGGGGGGAGTACTAATGAAAAACTGTTTTTT. It specifies CASSYEGGSTNEKLFF.

J is TRBJ2-7 and V is TRBV18; weak D call: TRBD1 (6 bases). Germline CDR1 is KGHSH and CDR2 is LQKENI. CDR3 length equals 14 residues. V was shortened by 2 bases and J by 0 bases, with 8 bases between the two germline ends. The CDR3 DNA is TGTGCCAGCTCACCAGGACAGACCTCCTACGAGCAGTACTTC. Its translation: CASSPGQTSYEQYF.

This clone was seen just once. This rearrangement joins TRBV3-1 (or the pseudogene TRBV3-2) to TRBJ2-3; 14 bases map to TRBD2. After removal of 2 bases from V and 14 bases from J, the junction contained 9 bases not matched to a gene. This CDR3 contains 15 residues. The germline V gene encodes CDR1 LGHDT and CDR2 YNNKEL (reference sequence). CDR3 protein: CASSQPGLAGARPYF. The CDR3 DNA sequence: TGTGCCAGCAGCCAACCGGGACTAGCGGGGGCCCGCCCGTATTTT.

The chain combines TRBV2 with TRBJ2-7; the D gene is possibly TRBD1 (6 bases). The CDR3 is made up of 13 amino acids. The germline V gene encodes CDR1 SNHLY and CDR2 FYNNEI. V lost 7 bases and J 8 bases, leaving 18 bases between the germline ends. The CDR3 region has the DNA TGTGCCAGCAAGGGACGCCTCGACAGGCAGCAGTACTTC. Its protein product is CASKGRLDRQQYF. Filled out from reference TRBV2 and TRBJ2-7, the complete variable domain reads EPEVTQTPSHQVTQMGQEVILRCVPISNHLYFYWYRQILGQKVEFLVSFYNNEISEKSEIFDDQFSVERPDGSNFTLKIRSTKLEDSAMYFCASKGRLDRQQYFGPGTRLTVT.

There are a few counts of this clone. CDR3 DNA sequence: TGTGCCAGCAGCCAAGAAAGGACAGGGTTGTTGGTCGATGAGCAGTTCTTC. Residues: CASSQERTGLLVDEQFF. The chain joins TRBV4-2 to TRBJ2-1; 8 nucleotides agree with TRBD1. V lost 0 bases and J lost 8; bases outside the gene matches: 12. Germline-derived CDR1 and CDR2 are LGHNA and YNFKEQ. CDR3 length equals 17 residues.

The CDR3 here is CASTSTSGLSYEQYF. The DNA of the CDR3 is TGTGCCAGCACTTCGACTAGCGGGCTTTCCTACGAGCAGTACTTC. The rearrangement uses TRBV28 and TRBJ2-7, with 10 bases that match TRBD2. With 7 bases clipped from V and 1 base from J, the junction kept 7 bases outside the gene matches. CDR3 length equals 15 residues. Germline V gene lookup returns CDR1 MDHEN and CDR2 SYDVKM.

CDR3 residues: CASSQARGSGNTIYF. CDR3 nucleotide sequence: TGTGCCAGCAGCCAAGCGCGGGGGTCTGGAAACACCATATATTTT. J is TRBJ1-3 and V is TRBV3-1 (or the pseudogene TRBV3-2); perhaps TRBD1 as D (5 bases). The CDR3 is made up of 15 amino acids. Germline CDR1 reads LGHDT; CDR2 reads YNNKEL (reference sequence). Trimming took 1 base from V and 1 from J, leaving 8 bases between them.

Only one count was recorded for this clone. V is TRBV5-6 and J is TRBJ2-5; D may be TRBD2 (6 bases). Germline V gene sequence: CDR1 SGHDT, CDR2 YYEEEE. V was trimmed by 3 bases and J by 1 base, leaving 10 bases between them. The length of the CDR3 is 14 residues. CDR3 DNA sequence: TGTGCCAGCAGCTGGGGGGACGGCCAAGAGACCCAGTACTTC. This encodes CASSWGDGQETQYF.

This chain uses TRBV6-1 with TRBJ2-3; a possible D gene is TRBD1 (6 bases). This CDR3 is built from 13 residues. Trimming cost V 3 bases and J 3 bases, with 7 bases left between them. Germline assignment: CDR1 MNHNS and CDR2 SASEGT. Written as DNA, the CDR3 is TGTGCCAGCAGTGAGGGGGCTACAGATACGCAGTATTTT. This translates into CASSEGATDTQYF.

The chain links TRBV7-2 to TRBJ2-5, with 12 bases matching TRBD2. V was clipped by 4 bases and J by 6 bases; unmatched bases: 6. This CDR3 spans 15 amino acids. Germline assignment: CDR1 SGHTA and CDR2 FQGNSA. The CDR3 loop reads CASSSSGGAGKTQYF. In nucleotides, the CDR3 is TGTGCCAGCAGCTCTAGCGGGGGGGCCGGAAAGACCCAGTACTTC.

The chain combines TRBV20-1 with TRBJ2-6; TRBD2 agrees at 7 bases. This CDR3 has 17 amino acids. Germline lookup yields CDR1 DFQATT and CDR2 SNEGSKA (reference sequence). With 3 bases clipped from V and 0 bases from J, the junction kept 8 bases outside the gene matches. CDR3 protein: CSASRLAPASGANVLTF. The DNA of the CDR3 is TGCAGTGCTAGTCGACTAGCCCCCGCCTCTGGGGCCAACGTCCTGACTTTC.